The next 19 T cell receptor beta chains were all read from a single sample in a study of Graves' ophthalmopathy and Graves' hyperthyroidism. RNA served as the template for amplifying TCR beta CDR3 regions. An opening RT-PCR round employed HTBI primers and preceded a second-round multiplex PCR. TCRdb itself ran the multiplex PCR reads through MiXCR, one entry per CDR3 protein. Of a few hundred thousand distinct CDR3 sequences listed, 35% to 45% are singletons. What was sequenced was peripheral blood or thyroid tissue (not recorded which). The source of these receptors is an adult man with Graves' hyperthyroidism.

The chain employs TRBV3-1 and TRBJ1-5, with 8 bases that match TRBD1. Losses at the gene ends were 3 bases for V and 2 bases for J; bases not matched to a gene: 9. CDR1 and CDR2 (germline): LGHDT, YNNKEL (reference sequence). This CDR3 has 17 residues. The CDR3 protein is CASSQEDRAGGNQPQHF. DNA of the CDR3: TGTGCCAGCAGCCAGGAGGACAGGGCGGGAGGCAATCAGCCCCAGCATTTT.

The CDR3 reads CSARTGSKKLFF. As DNA, the CDR3 is TGCAGTGCCAGGACAGGGAGTAAAAAACTGTTTTTT. This chain uses TRBV20-1 with TRBJ1-4, with 8 bases matching TRBD1. J was trimmed by 9 bases and V by 6 bases; bases with no gene match: 6. CDR1 is DFQATT and CDR2 is SNEGSKA in the germline V gene (reference sequence). CDR3 length: 12 amino acids.

As concerns this clonotype: An end of the junction does not agree with germline; a read error may underlie this. The chain employs TRBV29-1 and TRBJ2-5, with a possible D match to TRBD1 (6 bases). The CDR3 is made up of 10 amino acids. Germline V CDR1 and CDR2: SQVTM, ANQGSEA. This CDR3 is CSVEGGTQYF. In DNA form, the CDR3 reads TGCAGCGTGGAAGGGGGGACCCAGTACTTC.

This clonotype was seen many times. DNA of the CDR3: TGCAGCGTTGCCCCGGGAGCCACGAACACCGGGGAGCTGTTTTTT. Protein product: CSVAPGATNTGELFF. The genes are TRBV29-1 and TRBJ2-2, with a tentative D call TRBD2 (6 bases). From germline, CDR1 is SQVTM and CDR2 ANQGSEA. V lost 4 bases, J lost 0 bases, and 12 bases lay in between. This CDR3 is 15 amino acids long.

The chain uses TRBV2 and TRBJ2-3, with D tentatively TRBD1 (6 bases). CDR1 and CDR2 (germline): SNHLY, FYNNEI. This CDR3 comprises 16 residues. The ends were cut back, 6 bases at V and 4 bases at J, with 20 bases in the middle. This chain's CDR3 is CASRQAPGHGADTQYF. The CDR3 DNA follows: TGTGCCAGCAGGCAGGCCCCGGGACATGGGGCAGATACGCAGTATTTT.

The chain couples TRBV7-9 to TRBJ2-5; 12 positions agree with TRBD1. V lost 4 bases, J lost 7 bases, and 10 bases stayed unmatched. Germline V gives CDR1 SEHNR, CDR2 FQNEAQ (reference sequence). The CDR3 extends over 16 amino acids. For the CDR3, the DNA is TGTGCCAGCAGCTCATCCGGGACAGGGGGCCGCGGGACCCAGTACTTC. It translates to CASSSSGTGGRGTQYF.

This clonotype appeared a few times. This sequence joins TRBV28 and TRBJ1-2, with a tentative D call TRBD1 (5 bases). V was clipped by 5 bases and J by 5 bases, with 24 bases between them. The CDR3 is 17 amino acids. Looked up from germline, CDR1 is MDHEN and CDR2 is SYDVKM. The CDR3 loop is CASSLPSGPNREYGYTF. Written as DNA, the CDR3 is TGTGCCAGCAGTCTGCCTTCAGGGCCCAACCGAGAGTATGGCTACACCTTC.

This clonotype was picked up many times. CDR3 in DNA: TGCGCCAGCAGCCAAGATATTCAGTTGGGCGATGGCTACACCTTC. Translation gives CASSQDIQLGDGYTF. The gene calls are TRBV4-1 and TRBJ1-2; D remains unclear. The CDR3 consists of 15 residues. Germline V gives CDR1 MGHRA, CDR2 YSYEKL. Trimming shortened V by 0 bases and J by 6 bases, and 14 bases separated the two germline ends.

The chain links TRBV3-1 to TRBJ2-2; D is ambiguous. Germline V gene lookup returns CDR1 LGHDT and CDR2 YNNKEL (reference sequence). Trimming shortened V by 2 bases and J by 12 bases, and 25 bases separated the two germline ends. The CDR3 is made up of 17 amino acids. The CDR3 coding sequence is TGTGCCAGCAGCCAACCCTACAGCAGAGACCCCACCCGGAAGCTGTTTTTT. It codes for CASSQPYSRDPTRKLFF.

The V gene is TRBV19, the J gene TRBJ1-2; D remains unclear. The ends were cut back, 1 base at V and 2 bases at J, with 11 bases in the middle. This CDR3 has 15 amino acids. Germline CDR1 and CDR2: LNHDA and SQIVND (reference sequence). The CDR3 DNA reads TGTGCCAGTAGTATAGCTACGCGGAGCAACTATGGCTACACCTTC. Translated: CASSIATRSNYGYTF. Drawing the rest from reference TRBV19 and TRBJ1-2, the complete variable domain is DGGITQSPKYLFRKEGQNVTLSCEQNLNHDAMYWYRQDPGQGLRLIYYSQIVNDFQKGDIAEGYSVSREKKESFPLTVTSAQKNPTAFYLCASSIATRSNYGYTFGSGTRLTVV.

This clonotype was seen a handful of times. The V call is TRBV12-3 or TRBV12-4, the J call TRBJ1-2; D might be TRBD1 (5 bases). The CDR3 is 13 residues long. The V and J ends lost 6 bases and 2 bases respectively, with 10 bases between them. The CDR3 spells CASRRGANYGYTF. The CDR3 nucleotides are TGTGCCAGCAGAAGAGGGGCGAACTATGGCTACACCTTC.

The chain uses TRBV20-1 and TRBJ1-2; D remains unclear. The CDR3 runs to 12 residues. The germline V and J ends were trimmed by 2 bases and 5 bases, with 9 bases remaining between them. Germline CDR1 reads DFQATT; CDR2 reads SNEGSKA (reference sequence). The CDR3, as DNA: TGCAGTGCTAGATTCAGGTCGTATGGCTACACCTTC. Translating it yields CSARFRSYGYTF.

The genes are TRBV10-1 and TRBJ1-4; possibly TRBD1 for D (6 bases). CDR1 and CDR2 from the germline V gene are WNHNN and SYGVQD (reference sequence). The CDR3 consists of 14 residues. With 8 bases removed from V and 5 bases from J, the gap between germline ends came to 15 bases. For the CDR3, the DNA is TGCGCCAGCGTTGATAGAGGACAGAATGAAAAACTGTTTTTT. Translating gives CASVDRGQNEKLFF.

This clonotype was picked up many times. The chain recombines TRBV2 with TRBJ1-1; D is perhaps TRBD1 (5 bases). V was cut by 4 bases and J by 9 bases, with 9 bases left in between. The V gene's germline CDR1 is SNHLY and CDR2 FYNNEI. The CDR3 covers 11 residues. The chain's CDR3 is CASSGKGKAFF. The CDR3 DNA reads TGTGCCAGCAGTGGGAAGGGGAAAGCTTTCTTT.

Worth noting for this clonotype: The germline gene is not matched at one end of the junction; a read error may be the cause. The chain carries TRBV29-1 and TRBJ1-3; D gene ambiguous. Germline V gene data show CDR1 as SQVTM and CDR2 as ANQGSEA. This CDR3 is built from 13 residues. The CDR3 nucleotides are TGCAGCGTTGAGGAGGCAGCTGGAAACACCATGTATTTT. Protein product: CSVEEAAGNTMYF.

The chain couples TRBV6-5 to TRBJ2-7; D is possibly TRBD1 (5 bases). The V gene lost 2 bases and the J gene lost 3 bases, with 17 bases spanning the gap. The CDR3 is 16 amino acids. Germline CDR1 reads MNHEY; CDR2 reads SVGAGI. CDR3 sequence: CASSYLGQGAFYEQYF. The CDR3 nucleotides are TGTGCCAGCAGTTACCTGGGGCAGGGTGCTTTCTACGAGCAGTACTTC.

The gene calls are TRBV29-1 and TRBJ2-7; 7 nucleotides align to TRBD2. The CDR3 runs to 13 residues. Trimming at V came to 2 bases and at J to 0 bases, leaving 1 base not matched to a gene. Germline loops: CDR1 SQVTM, CDR2 ANQGSEA. The CDR3 here is CSVERDYSYEQYF. As DNA, the CDR3 is TGCAGCGTTGAACGGGACTACTCCTACGAGCAGTACTTC.

The chain joins TRBV7-4 to TRBJ2-5, with 8 positions matching TRBD1. The germline V gene encodes CDR1 SGHVT and CDR2 SQSDAQ. The CDR3 has 14 residues. V lost 3 bases and J lost 6; bases outside the gene matches: 6. In DNA, the CDR3 is TGTGCCAGCAGCTTGGACGCAGGGGGCAAGACCCAGTACTTC. Translated: CASSLDAGGKTQYF.

The rearrangement joins TRBV10-3 to TRBJ2-5; tentatively, D is TRBD2 (5 bases). The germline V gene encodes CDR1 ENHRY and CDR2 SYGVKD. V was trimmed by 3 bases and J by 5 bases, leaving 16 bases between them. CDR3 length: 15 residues. As DNA, the CDR3 is TGTGCCATCAGTGACTCAACGGCGGGCGGGGAGACCCAGTACTTC. Its translation is CAISDSTAGGETQYF.